This T cell receptor beta chain was sequenced for a study of tumor-infiltrating lymphocytes in oesophageal squamous cell carcinoma (dated by TCRdb to between 2015 and 2016). CDR1 and CDR2, per the germline V gene, are SGHVS and FNYEAQ. The germline ends are 4 bases apart after V is trimmed by 1 base and J by 1 base. Inclusive of the bounding cysteine and phenylalanine, the CDR3 is 13 residues long. The CDR3 DNA has 39 bases and is translated from base 1. The method was PCR. The instrument given in TCRdb is Illumina HiSeq 2000. The public sequencing data were trimmed at Q25 with fastp and processed into clonotypes with MiXCR by TCRdb, which kept only in-frame beta chains. CDR3 protein sequences are deduplicated, and each keeps its most common genes and DNA. A total of about 21,000 distinct CDR3 sequences appear in this sample, about two fifths of them only once. 8% to 11% of the sample is taken by the ten largest.

A note on this clonotype: It lacks a known antigen. Base qualities are not at hand, and no much larger clone is one base apart.

The receptor was isolated from a male donor with esophageal squamous cell carcinoma. In this chain, TRBV7-6 is recombined with TRBJ1-1; no D segment can be confidently identified. Sequenced sample: normal esophageal tissue next to the tumor. Read as DNA, the sequence is TGTGCCAGCAGCTTAGAAGGGAACACTGAAGCTTTCTTT. The translation is CASSLEGNTEAFF.